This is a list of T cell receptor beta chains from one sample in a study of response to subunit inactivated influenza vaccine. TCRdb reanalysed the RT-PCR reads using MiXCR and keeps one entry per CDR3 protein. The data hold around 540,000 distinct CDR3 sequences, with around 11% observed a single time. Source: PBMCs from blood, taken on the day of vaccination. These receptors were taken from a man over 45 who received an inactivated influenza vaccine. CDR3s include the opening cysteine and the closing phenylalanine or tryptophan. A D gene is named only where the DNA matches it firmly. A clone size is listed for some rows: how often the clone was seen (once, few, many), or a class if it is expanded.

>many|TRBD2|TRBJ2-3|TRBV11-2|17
TGTGCCAGCAGCTCTATGATAGCGGGAGCCAGCACAGATACGCAGTATTTT
CASSSMIAGASTDTQYF
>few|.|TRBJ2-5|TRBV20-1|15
TGCAGTGCTAGAGCGTGGGCAGCGGTCACGGAGACCCAGTACTTC
CSARAWAAVTETQYF
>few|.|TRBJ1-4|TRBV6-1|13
TGTGCCAGCAAGCAGGGTGATGATGAAAAACTGTTTTTT
CASKQGDDEKLFF
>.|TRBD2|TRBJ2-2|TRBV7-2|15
TGTGCCAGCAGATCCGGGACTAGAAACACCGGGGAGCTGTTTTTT
CASRSGTRNTGELFF
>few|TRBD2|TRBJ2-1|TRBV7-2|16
TGTGCCAGCAGCGTGTTAGCGGGGGTTGGTCGGAATGAGCAGTTCTTC
CASSVLAGVGRNEQFF
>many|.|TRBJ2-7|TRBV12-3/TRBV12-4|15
TGTGCCAGCAGTTTAGGTCCAGGGAAATCCTACGAGCAGTACTTC
CASSLGPGKSYEQYF
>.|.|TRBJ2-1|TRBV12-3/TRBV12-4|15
TGTGCCAGCAACGGAGGGGCGGGGGCCTTCAATGAGCAGTTCTTC
CASNGGAGAFNEQFF
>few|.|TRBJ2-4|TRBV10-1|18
TGCGCCAGCCACGGAGCCCGAACCCGGAGGATAGCCAAAAACATTCAGTACTTC
CASHGARTRRIAKNIQYF
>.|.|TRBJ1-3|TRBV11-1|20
TGTGCCAGCAGCTTCTTCAGTCCCCGCCAGACAGCACCCTCTGGAAACACCATATATTTT
CASSFFSPRQTAPSGNTIYF
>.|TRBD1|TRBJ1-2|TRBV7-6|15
TGTGCCAGCAGCTTAACCGCGACAGGGAACTATGGCTACACCTTC
CASSLTATGNYGYTF
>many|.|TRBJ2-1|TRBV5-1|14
TGCGCCAGCAGCTTGGAAGGGCATGGAATCGAGCAGTTCTTC
CASSLEGHGIEQFF
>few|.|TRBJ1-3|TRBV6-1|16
TGTGCCAGCAGTGAGGAACGGGCCCTACGTTCAAACACCATATATTTT
CASSEERALRSNTIYF
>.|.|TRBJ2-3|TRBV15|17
TGTGCCACCAGCAGAGATTGGGTAGGGGAAGGGGAAGATACGCAGTATTTT
CATSRDWVGEGEDTQYF
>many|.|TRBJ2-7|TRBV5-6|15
TGTGCCAGCAGCTTGGCCCCTCGGAGTTCCTACGAGCAGTACTTC
CASSLAPRSSYEQYF
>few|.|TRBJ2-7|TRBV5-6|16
TGTGCCAGCAGCGCAGTTGTGGGGGGCTATCACTACGAGCAGTACTTC
CASSAVVGGYHYEQYF
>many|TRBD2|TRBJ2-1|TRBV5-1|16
TGCGCCAGCAGCTTCGGGACTAGCGGGGGGGCCAATGAGCAGTTCTTC
CASSFGTSGGANEQFF
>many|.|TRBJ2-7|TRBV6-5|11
TGTGCCAGCAGGAAAGACTACGAGCAGTACTTC
CASRKDYEQYF
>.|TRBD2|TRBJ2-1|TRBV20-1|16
TGCAGTGCTAGAGAGATTCCTAGCGGGAGATACAATGAGCAGTTCTTC
CSAREIPSGRYNEQFF
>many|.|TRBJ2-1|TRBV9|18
TGTGCCAGCAGCGTAGAATCGGTGGGGACGGGCTCCTACAATGAGCAGTTCTTC
CASSVESVGTGSYNEQFF
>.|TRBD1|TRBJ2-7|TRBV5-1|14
TGCGCCAGCAGCTCGGGACAGGGTACCGACGAGCAGTACTTC
CASSSGQGTDEQYF
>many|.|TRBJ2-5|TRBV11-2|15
TGTGCCAGCAGCCCCTTTATCCCTGGGGAAGAGACCCAGTACTTC
CASSPFIPGEETQYF
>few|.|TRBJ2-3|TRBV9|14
TGTGCCAGCAGCCCGCGGACAGTCCCAGATACGCAGTATTTT
CASSPRTVPDTQYF
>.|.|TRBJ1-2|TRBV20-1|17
TGCAGTGCTAGAGATAAGGACAAAAGCCCGTGGCACTATGGCTACACCTTC
CSARDKDKSPWHYGYTF
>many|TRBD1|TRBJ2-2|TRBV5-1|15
TGCGCCAGCAGCCTCGGACAGGGGGCTTCCGGGGAGCTGTTTTTT
CASSLGQGASGELFF
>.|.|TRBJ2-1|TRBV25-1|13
TGTGCCAGCAGCCGACCTGGGGGTAATGAGCAGTTCTTC
CASSRPGGNEQFF
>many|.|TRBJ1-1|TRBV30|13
TGTGCCTCAGCCCAGGGGAGCCATGCTGAAGCTTTCTTT
CASAQGSHAEAFF
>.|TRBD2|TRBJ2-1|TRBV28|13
TGTGCCAGCAGTTTAGTTAGCGGGAGACTCCGGGTCTTC
CASSLVSGRLRVF
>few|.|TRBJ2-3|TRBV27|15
TGTGCCAGCAGCCCCGTCATCGGGGCCGGAGATACGCAGTATTTT
CASSPVIGAGDTQYF
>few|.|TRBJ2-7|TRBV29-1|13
TGCAGCGCTCGGGACGGGGACTCCTACGAGCAGTACTTC
CSARDGDSYEQYF
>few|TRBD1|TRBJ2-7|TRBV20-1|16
TGCAGTGCTAGACGTTCGACAGGGGGGAAAGTATACGAGCAGTACTTC
CSARRSTGGKVYEQYF
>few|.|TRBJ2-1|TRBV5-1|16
TGCGCCAGCAGCTTGGATGGAGCCCACTCCTACAATGAGCAGTTCTTC
CASSLDGAHSYNEQFF
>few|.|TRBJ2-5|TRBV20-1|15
TGCAGTGCCTCCATTCCCGGACTAACATCGGAGACCCAGTACTTC
CSASIPGLTSETQYF
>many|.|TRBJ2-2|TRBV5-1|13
TGCGCCAGCAGCTTGGACCCTGCCGGGGAGCTGTTTTTT
CASSLDPAGELFF
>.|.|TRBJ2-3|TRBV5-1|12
TGCGCCAGCAGCGCCGGGGTGGATACGCAGTATTTT
CASSAGVDTQYF
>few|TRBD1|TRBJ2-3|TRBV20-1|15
TGCAGTGCGTCATCCAACAGGGGGAGCACAGATACGCAGTATTTT
CSASSNRGSTDTQYF
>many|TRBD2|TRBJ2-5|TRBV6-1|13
TGTGCCAGCAGCACTAGCGGACAAGAGACCCAGTACTTC
CASSTSGQETQYF
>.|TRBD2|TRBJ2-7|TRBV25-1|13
TGTGCCAGCAGTGCCCGGGGCGGGGGCGAGCAGTACTTC
CASSARGGGEQYF
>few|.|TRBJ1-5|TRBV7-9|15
TGTGCCAGCAGCTTTGGGGGGACGGGCAATCAGCCCCAGCATTTT
CASSFGGTGNQPQHF
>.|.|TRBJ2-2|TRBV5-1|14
TGCGCCAGCAGCACACGACAGAACACCGGGGAGCTGTTTTTT
CASSTRQNTGELFF
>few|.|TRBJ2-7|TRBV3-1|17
TGTGCCAGCAGCCAAGCTTTGTCCGTGTTGCGGGTCTACGAGCAGTACTTC
CASSQALSVLRVYEQYF
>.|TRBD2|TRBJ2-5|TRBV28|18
TGTGCCAGCAGTTCGCCTTACCTCACACTAGCGGAACAAGAGACCCAGTACTTC
CASSSPYLTLAEQETQYF
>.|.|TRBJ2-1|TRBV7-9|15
TGTGCCAGCAGCCCATGGGGGGAGACGTACAATGAGCAGTTCTTC
CASSPWGETYNEQFF
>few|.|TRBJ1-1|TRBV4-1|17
TGCGCCAGCAGCCATACCGAGCTACGGGATAGAGCCCTTAAAGCTTTCTTT
CASSHTELRDRALKAFF
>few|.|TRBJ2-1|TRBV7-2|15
TGTGCCAGCAGCTTTAAGGGGTTTTCCTACAATGAGCAGTTCTTC
CASSFKGFSYNEQFF
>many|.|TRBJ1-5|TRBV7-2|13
TGTGCCAGCAGCTTGGGACCTAATCAGCCCCAGCATTTT
CASSLGPNQPQHF
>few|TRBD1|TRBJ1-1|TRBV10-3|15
TGTGCCATCAGAGGGACAGCCATTATTGGCACTGAAGCTTTCTTT
CAIRGTAIIGTEAFF
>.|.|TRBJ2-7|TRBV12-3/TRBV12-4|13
TGTGCCAGCCGACTCGGGATCTCCTACGAGCAGTACTTC
CASRLGISYEQYF
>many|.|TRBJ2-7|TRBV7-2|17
TGTGCCAGCAGCCAAACACCCTCCCACATGGCAGCCTACGAGCAGTACTTC
CASSQTPSHMAAYEQYF
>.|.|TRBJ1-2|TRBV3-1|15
TGTGCCAGCAGCCAAGTTCACAGCCCTAGGGATGGCTACACCTTC
CASSQVHSPRDGYTF
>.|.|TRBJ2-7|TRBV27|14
TGTGCCAGCAGTTTATCCCCTAGGCAACGCGAGCAGTACTTC
CASSLSPRQREQYF
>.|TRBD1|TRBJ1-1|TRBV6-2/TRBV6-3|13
TGTGCCAGCACCGGGGACAGTAGCACTGAAGCTTTCTTT
CASTGDSSTEAFF
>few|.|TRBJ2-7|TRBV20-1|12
TGCAGTGCTAAGGGTGTTGCCTACGAGCAGTACTTC
CSAKGVAYEQYF
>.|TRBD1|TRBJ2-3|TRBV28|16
TGTGCCAGCAGTTTGGGCGGGACAGGGGGCACAGATACGCAGTATTTT
CASSLGGTGGTDTQYF
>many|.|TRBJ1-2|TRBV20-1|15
TGCAGTGCTAGAGATACTAGAGGGGAAATGGGTGGCTACACCTTC
CSARDTRGEMGGYTF
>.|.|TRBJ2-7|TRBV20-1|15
TGCAGTGCTACGCTACAGGAAGGACTTGGTACTGAGCAGTACTTC
CSATLQEGLGTEQYF